What follows are 29 T cell receptor beta chains derived from one specimen sequenced in a study of T cells after yellow fever vaccination. One entry per CDR3 protein, called by TCRdb with MiXCR from the 5' RACE reads. Here the sample spans over 110,000 distinct CDR3 sequences, less than 9.5% being singletons. The sample in question was CD4+ T cells sorted from PBMCs, obtained 5 days after the yellow fever booster vaccination. These receptors were taken from a man aged 25-45 years who received the YFV17D yellow fever vaccine.

This clonotype was picked up many times. The genes are TRBV11-2 and TRBJ2-5; TRBD2 might be the D (5 bases). This CDR3 contains 18 residues. CDR1 is SGHAT, CDR2 FQNNGV, per germline. V lost 5 bases to trimming and J lost 1 base, with 23 bases between them. The DNA of the CDR3 is TGTGCCAGCAGCCCCCGAGGAACTAGAGTGCACCGCCAAGAGACCCAGTACTTC. Translating gives CASSPRGTRVHRQETQYF.

This clonotype was picked up many times. The chain uses TRBV7-2 and TRBJ1-2; possibly TRBD1 for D (5 bases). Looked up from germline, CDR1 is SGHTA and CDR2 is FQGNSA. The ends were cut back, 5 bases at V and 4 bases at J, with 17 bases in the middle. The CDR3 runs to 15 residues. CDR3 sequence: CASSLVYRGSYGYTF. The CDR3, as DNA: TGTGCCAGCAGCCTAGTCTATAGGGGTTCCTATGGCTACACCTTC. Looking up the rest from reference TRBV7-2 and TRBJ1-2 gives the full variable domain: GAGVSQSPSNKVTEKGKDVELRCDPISGHTALYWYRQSLGQGLEFLIYFQGNSAPDKSGLPSDRFSAERTGGSVSTLTIQRTQQEDSAVYLCASSLVYRGSYGYTFGSGTRLTVV.

This clonotype was picked up many times. This chain links TRBV7-9 with TRBJ2-7; no clear D. There are 12 residues in the CDR3. The V end lost 3 bases, the J end lost 7 bases, and 10 bases lay between the germline ends. The V gene's germline CDR1 is SEHNR and CDR2 FQNEAQ (reference sequence). CDR3 sequence reads: CASSFSLGEQYF. CDR3 in DNA: TGTGCCAGCAGCTTCTCGTTGGGGGAGCAGTACTTC.

This clonotype was seen more than once but under ten times. The rearrangement joins TRBV9 to TRBJ2-7; D not resolved. Per germline, CDR1 SGDLS and CDR2 YYNGEE. This CDR3 has 13 residues. Trimming left V 0 bases short and J 4 bases short, with 8 bases between. The CDR3 is CASSVGPLYEQYF. The CDR3 region has the DNA TGTGCCAGCAGCGTAGGGCCCCTTTACGAGCAGTACTTC.

There are many counts of this clonotype. This chain links TRBV7-2 with TRBJ2-6; the D is unclear. The CDR3 has 15 amino acids. Germline values: CDR1 SGHTA, CDR2 FQGNSA. Trimming removed 3 bases from V and 0 bases from J, with 6 bases in between. The CDR3 here is CASSFLSSGANVLTF. CDR3 in DNA: TGTGCCAGCAGCTTTCTTAGCTCTGGGGCCAACGTCCTGACTTTC.

Comments on this clonotype: This may be a read error: a much more frequent sequence differs by one nucleotide. The chain joins TRBV29-1 to TRBJ2-7; 9 bases agree with TRBD2. Trimming cost V 4 bases and J 6 bases; bases outside gene matches: 7. CDR1 and CDR2 from the germline V gene are SQVTM and ANQGSEA. There are 13 residues in the CDR3. CDR3 coding DNA: TGCAGCGTTGGACTAGCGGTAGAACGCGAGCAGTACTTC. Translation gives CSVGLAVEREQYF.

This clonotype showed up many times. The genes are TRBV27 and TRBJ1-5; 8 positions agree with TRBD1. The CDR3 runs 14 residues. J was trimmed by 7 bases and V by 6 bases; bases with no gene match: 8. Germline CDR1 and CDR2: MNHEY and SMNVEV (reference sequence). CDR3 protein: CASRRTGPRQPQHF. The CDR3 bases are TGTGCCAGCAGAAGGACAGGGCCGCGCCAGCCCCAGCATTTT.

The table lists this clonotype with many counts. The chain is built from TRBV5-6 and TRBJ1-5, with D uncertain. This CDR3 is built from 15 residues. V was pared by 1 base and J by 2 bases, with 10 bases between. Germline-derived CDR1 and CDR2 are SGHDT and YYEEEE. As DNA, the CDR3 is TGTGCCAGCAGCTTGTATCATGCCGGCAATCAGCCCCAGCATTTT. Translation: CASSLYHAGNQPQHF.

This chain uses TRBV7-3 with TRBJ2-3; D is unresolved. The CDR3 covers 15 residues. The V gene lost 3 bases and the J gene lost 3 bases, with 13 bases spanning the gap. Germline CDR1 and CDR2: SGHTA and FQGTGA. CDR3 sequence: CASSFRYIATDTQYF. The CDR3 DNA reads TGTGCCAGCAGCTTCCGGTATATCGCGACAGATACGCAGTATTTT.

This clonotype was counted only a few times. The chain couples TRBV19 to TRBJ2-1, with 8 bases lining up with TRBD2. The CDR3 consists of 16 residues. Looked up from germline, CDR1 is LNHDA and CDR2 is SQIVND (reference sequence). V shed 5 bases and J 0 bases; nucleotides not matched to a gene: 6. CDR3 in amino acids: CASSAAGGGSYNEQFF. DNA of the CDR3: TGTGCCAGTAGTGCGGCGGGAGGTGGCTCCTACAATGAGCAGTTCTTC.

This chain links TRBV14 with TRBJ1-4; tentative D call: TRBD1 (5 bases). Germline V gene lookup returns CDR1 SGHDN and CDR2 FVKESK. Trimming took off 4 bases at V and 4 bases at J, with 10 bases between the two ends. The length of the CDR3 is 14 residues. CDR3 DNA: TGTGCCAGCAGCCCGGGACCGAATAATGAAAAACTGTTTTTT. It specifies CASSPGPNNEKLFF.

The table lists this clonotype with a few counts. J is TRBJ1-4 and V is TRBV5-4, with TRBD1 identical over 10 bases. Germline V gene data show CDR1 as SGHNT and CDR2 as YYREEE (reference sequence). V gave up 3 bases and J gave up 7 bases; unmatched junction bases: 3. This CDR3 region has 14 residues. This CDR3 is CASSWTGGREKLFF. Written as DNA, the CDR3 is TGTGCCAGCAGCTGGACAGGGGGTCGTGAAAAACTGTTTTTT.

Ten or more counts support this clonotype. This chain uses TRBV7-8 with TRBJ2-7; possibly TRBD2 for D (6 bases). V dropped 2 bases and J dropped 6 bases, with 26 bases sitting between them. The germline V gene encodes CDR1 SGHVS and CDR2 FQNEAQ. CDR3 length: 18 residues. The CDR3 spells CASSLSGQWAGITGEQYF. The CDR3, as DNA: TGTGCCAGCAGCTTATCTGGGCAATGGGCGGGGATAACAGGCGAGCAGTACTTC.

This clonotype was observed at least ten times. This chain uses TRBV20-1 with TRBJ2-1, with D unclear. This CDR3 spans 17 amino acids. With 0 bases removed from V and 7 bases from J, the gap between germline ends came to 22 bases. Germline V gene lookup returns CDR1 DFQATT and CDR2 SNEGSKA (reference sequence). CDR3 protein: CSARDRTPAKRRNEQFF. The CDR3 DNA is TGCAGTGCTAGAGATAGGACGCCCGCCAAAAGGCGTAATGAGCAGTTCTTC.

In this sample, this clonotype turned up many times. This CDR3 is CASTGQGYQETQYF. Here the CDR3 DNA reads TGTGCCAGCACCGGACAGGGGTACCAAGAGACCCAGTACTTC. This sequence joins TRBV7-2 and TRBJ2-5; 9 bases agree with TRBD1. Trimming took 7 bases from V and 0 from J; bases not matched to a gene: 3. This CDR3 has 14 amino acids. Germline CDR1 reads SGHTA; CDR2 reads FQGNSA.

This clonotype was observed many times. The chain uses TRBV15 and TRBJ2-3, with D possibly being TRBD1 or TRBD2 (5 bases each). CDR3 length equals 15 residues. Per germline, CDR1 LNHNV and CDR2 YYDKDF (reference sequence). V gave up 1 base and J gave up 8 bases, with 16 bases separating them. In DNA, the CDR3 is TGTGCCACCAGCAGAGGAGACCGGGGACCAACTACGCAGTATTTT. It is translated as CATSRGDRGPTTQYF. The whole variable domain, remainder taken from reference TRBV15 and TRBJ2-3, is DAMVIQNPRYQVTQFGKPVTLSCSQTLNHNVMYWYQQKSSQAPKLLFHYYDKDFNNEADTPDNFQSRRPNTSFCFLDIRSPGLGDTAMYLCATSRGDRGPTTQYFGPGTRLTVL.

The sample holds many counts of this clonotype. The chain recombines TRBV5-1 with TRBJ2-7; TRBD2 aligns across 13 bases. V trimming: 1 base; J trimming: 3 bases; junction bases outside the gene matches: 4. Germline lookup yields CDR1 SGHRS and CDR2 YFSETQ. This CDR3 contains 16 residues. CDR3 nucleotides: TGCGCCAGCAGCTTGCGACTAGCGGGAGGTAGCTACGAGCAGTACTTC. Translated: CASSLRLAGGSYEQYF. Based on the CDR3 plus reference TRBV5-1 and TRBJ2-7, the full variable domain is KAGVTQTPRYLIKTRGQQVTLSCSPISGHRSVSWYQQTPGQGLQFLFEYFSETQRNKGNFPGRFSGRQFSNSRSEMNVSTLELGDSALYLCASSLRLAGGSYEQYFGPGTRLTVT.

In this sample, this clonotype turned up many times. The CDR3 is CASSLQRQGGNEKLFF. The CDR3 nucleotides read TGCGCCAGCAGCCTCCAGCGACAGGGGGGGAATGAAAAACTGTTTTTT. V gene TRBV4-3 combines with J gene TRBJ1-4, with 9 bases matching TRBD1. Losses at the gene ends were 4 bases for V and 5 bases for J; bases not matched to a gene: 8. This CDR3 comprises 16 residues. CDR1 and CDR2 from the germline V gene are LGHNA and YSLEER.

This clonotype was detected many times. V usage is TRBV11-2 and J usage is TRBJ2-1; 13 bases align to TRBD2. This CDR3 has 15 residues. Germline CDR1 is SGHAT and CDR2 is FQNNGV. J was trimmed by 7 bases and V by 4 bases; bases with no gene match: 4. The CDR3 spells CASSSGLAGRNEQFF. CDR3 coding DNA: TGTGCCAGCAGCTCGGGACTAGCGGGAAGGAATGAGCAGTTCTTC.

This clonotype was observed at least ten times. The gene calls are TRBV12-3 or TRBV12-4 and TRBJ2-1, with D possibly TRBD1 on 6 matching bases. V dropped 6 bases and J dropped 0 bases, with 12 bases sitting between them. The CDR3 loop spans 15 amino acids. The chain's CDR3 is CASSHRAPSYNEQFF. The CDR3 DNA reads as TGTGCCAGCAGCCACAGGGCCCCCTCCTACAATGAGCAGTTCTTC.

This clonotype was detected many times. The rearrangement links TRBV19 to TRBJ2-4; 12 bases fit TRBD2. With V trimmed by 5 bases and J by 0 bases, 5 bases remained unmatched. Germline V gives CDR1 LNHDA, CDR2 SQIVND (reference sequence). CDR3 length equals 17 residues. Written as DNA, the CDR3 is TGTGCCAGTAGTGGCGGACTAGCGGGAATAGCCAAAAACATTCAGTACTTC. It translates to CASSGGLAGIAKNIQYF.

This clonotype was counted ten times or more. The CDR3 loop is CASSQAVYEQYF. CDR3 sequence (DNA): TGTGCCAGCAGCCAAGCGGTGTACGAGCAGTACTTC. The chain links TRBV3-1 to TRBJ2-7; D gene unclear. V was pared by 1 base and J by 4 bases, with 5 bases between. CDR1 and CDR2 from the germline V gene are LGHDT and YNNKEL (reference sequence). CDR3 length equals 12 residues.

This clonotype was detected ten times or more. This rearrangement joins TRBV6-2 or TRBV6-3 to TRBJ2-1; 8 bases are a match to TRBD2. V shed 7 bases, J shed 7 bases, and the junction held 9 bases outside the gene matches. Germline values: CDR1 MNHEY, CDR2 SVGEGT. The CDR3 length is 14 residues. The CDR3 here is CASITSGRSNEQFF. CDR3 bases: TGTGCCAGCATCACCAGCGGGAGATCGAATGAGCAGTTCTTC.

There are many counts of this clonotype. The V and J genes are TRBV11-2 and TRBJ2-1; 15 bases are shared with TRBD2. V was pared by 5 bases and J by 1 base, with 3 bases of the junction left unmatched. The length of the CDR3 is 17 residues. Germline assignment: CDR1 SGHAT and CDR2 FQNNGV. The CDR3 coding sequence is TGTGCCAGCAGCACCGGACTAGCGGGAGGGTCCTACAATGAGCAGTTCTTC. Amino acid sequence: CASSTGLAGGSYNEQFF.

Many counts were recorded for this clonotype. The chain joins TRBV5-1 to TRBJ1-1; TRBD1 matches 7 bases. With V trimmed by 5 bases and J by 1 base, 2 bases remained unmatched. The CDR3 runs 13 residues. Germline V gene data show CDR1 as SGHRS and CDR2 as YFSETQ. The CDR3 DNA follows: TGCGCCAGCAGATGGACAGGGAACACTGAAGCTTTCTTT. This sequence encodes CASRWTGNTEAFF.

This clonotype was counted at least ten times. The chain has TRBV18 and TRBJ2-2, with D possibly matching TRBD2 (5 bases). The length of the CDR3 is 16 residues. Germline CDR1 KGHSH, CDR2 LQKENI. Between the trimmed V and J ends, which lost 3 bases and 4 bases, there was a span of 15 bases. The CDR3 sequence: CASSPEARIRTGELFF. In DNA form, the CDR3 reads TGTGCCAGCTCACCGGAGGCCCGGATCCGCACCGGGGAGCTGTTTTTT.

This clonotype showed up many times. This chain links TRBV28 with TRBJ2-2; D ambiguous. Germline assignment: CDR1 MDHEN and CDR2 SYDVKM. This CDR3 has 12 residues. V was shortened by 2 bases and J by 8 bases, with 6 bases between the two germline ends. CDR3 loop: CASSLLGGELFF. The CDR3 region has the DNA TGTGCCAGCAGTTTACTAGGGGGGGAGCTGTTTTTT.

This clonotype was picked up a small number of times. The DNA of the CDR3 is TGTGCCAGCAGGCGGGAGTCCGGAAATGAGCAGTTCTTC. Protein product: CASRRESGNEQFF. This chain connects TRBV5-4 to TRBJ2-1; 7 bases are shared with TRBD2. Germline V gene data show CDR1 as SGHNT and CDR2 as YYREEE (reference sequence). CDR3 length: 13 amino acids. J was trimmed by 7 bases and V by 5 bases; bases with no gene match: 6.

This clonotype showed up just a few times. The CDR3 DNA follows: TGTGCCAGCAGTGGCAACCGGGGACCCCCGAAGAGGTACTTC. This encodes CASSGNRGPPKRYF. This chain uses TRBV6-1 with TRBJ2-7, with D possibly called TRBD1 or TRBD2 (5 bases each). The ends were cut back, 4 bases at V and 12 bases at J, with 22 bases in the middle. Germline lookup yields CDR1 MNHNS and CDR2 SASEGT. This CDR3 is built from 14 residues.